The rows below give T cell receptor beta chains drawn from one sample of a study of blood T cells in healthy people across ages. TCRdb reanalysed the 5' RACE reads using MiXCR and keeps one entry per CDR3 protein. The sample carries some 800,000 distinct CDR3 sequences, around 45% recorded once. The sequencing sample was made of blood. The receptors were gathered from a man aged 55 to 69 in good health. The conserved cysteine and the conserved F or W are not part of the CDR3 here. The order of the fields is V gene, J gene, CDR3 protein.

TRBV6-6	TRBJ1-2	ASSSTLSPTGYGYT
TRBV20-1	TRBJ2-4	SAGARLAKNIQY
TRBV2	.	ASSEGLGTGENEQY
TRBV3-1	TRBJ2-5	ASSLGTGGQETQY
TRBV2	TRBJ1-5	ASRDGQGKGNQPQH
TRBV7-9	TRBJ2-4	ASSLAQGTKNIQY
TRBV20-1	TRBJ1-2	SARDIGSYGYT
TRBV7-2	TRBJ2-1	ASSLAVDRNNEQF
TRBV30	TRBJ1-3	AWSLGFSSGNTIY
TRBV7-6	TRBJ1-6	ASSPRGVKNSPLH
TRBV28	TRBJ1-5	ASSSRDRGNQPQH
TRBV12-3/TRBV12-4	TRBJ2-3	ASSSGARADTQY
TRBV4-1	TRBJ1-4	ASSQDGYGEKLF
TRBV5-6	TRBJ1-1	ASSLFGQGGNTEAF
TRBV6-6	TRBJ1-1	ASSRDRGRNPEAF
TRBV6-6	TRBJ2-5	ASTPTEGAETLY
TRBV6-2/TRBV6-3	TRBJ1-2	ASSIRAGRSDYT
TRBV29-1	TRBJ2-1	SAADRGHEQF
TRBV9	TRBJ2-5	ASSSLGGLPMAQY
TRBV20-1	TRBJ1-4	SAKGTTNEKLF
TRBV7-2	TRBJ2-7	ASSFVGNYEQY
TRBV5-1	TRBJ2-4	ASSGVAKNIQY
TRBV4-1	TRBJ2-1	ASSRDPSYTEQF
TRBV2	TRBJ2-6	ASGQGDSGANVLT